This TCR beta chain was identified during a study of shared clonotypes between healthy human individuals. In the study overall: Serving as donors were two women and a few men, whose ages spanned 18 to 49.

HIV-negative, healthy adults without recent acute infections or vaccinations were the donors. Memory CD4+ cells were the fraction left after CD45RA+ naive selection. The assay was immunoSEQ multiplex PCR, and TCRdb's table has in-frame clones only and misses some. The sample contains around 1.6 million clones, approximately 98% of which appear only once. Germline assignment: CDR1 MNHEY and CDR2 SMNVEV (reference sequence). The CDR3 length is 14 residues. V lost 6 bases and J 2 bases, leaving 14 bases between the germline ends. The gene calls are TRBV27 and TRBJ2-7; maybe TRBD1 (5 bases). Sequencing input: naive CD4+ T cells sorted from blood. The subset: CD45RA+ positively selected. The clonotype originates from a man in his thirties or forties in good health. The CDR3, as DNA: TGTGCCAGCAGCGTTAAAAGACAGACCTACGAGCAGTACTTC. Its protein product is CASSVKRQTYEQYF.